One sample yielded the 22 T cell receptor beta chains listed below, sequenced in a study of metastatic and nonmetastatic thyroid tumors. Every patient was untreated before thyroid surgery. TCRdb re-called clones from the PCR reads using MiXCR. The sample holds tens of thousands of clones, roughly an eighth seen once. Sequencing was performed on blood. The receptors originated from a male donor with papillary thyroid cancer or a benign thyroid nodule (not recorded which). Some clones in this sample may be carry-over from other donors' samples.

This clone was seen repeatedly, ten times or more. The rearrangement links TRBV11-1 to TRBJ2-3, with a tentative D call TRBD2 (5 bases). This CDR3 region has 13 residues. Germline assignment: CDR1 SGHAT and CDR2 FQDESV (reference sequence). Trimming removed 2 bases from V and 10 bases from J, with 13 bases in between. In DNA, the CDR3 is TGTGCCAGCAGCTTATCCCTGGGAGTTGCGCAGTATTTT. Translation: CASSLSLGVAQYF.

The chain has TRBV6-1 and TRBJ1-2; 8 bases match TRBD1. V was clipped by 6 bases and J by 4 bases; unmatched bases: 10. CDR3 length: 15 amino acids. Looked up from germline, CDR1 is MNHNS and CDR2 is SASEGT. CDR3 bases: TGTGCCAGCAGGGACCGGGACAGGCACTTCTATGGCTACACCTTC. It translates to CASRDRDRHFYGYTF.

This clone was observed many times. The rearrangement uses TRBV7-2 and TRBJ2-1; D assignment may be TRBD1 or TRBD2 (6 bases each). There are 15 residues in the CDR3. V shed 7 bases and J shed 0 bases, with 13 bases lying between them. Germline V lookup: CDR1 SGHTA, CDR2 FQGNSA. This CDR3 reads CASTRGLSSYNEQFF. CDR3 sequence (DNA): TGTGCCAGCACCCGGGGGCTAAGCTCCTACAATGAGCAGTTCTTC.

This clone was observed at least ten times. This chain joins TRBV7-9 and TRBJ2-7; perhaps D is TRBD1 or TRBD2 (5 bases each). The CDR3 has 14 amino acids. Germline values: CDR1 SEHNR, CDR2 FQNEAQ (reference sequence). Trimming removed 1 base from V and 3 bases from J, with 10 bases in between. CDR3 in amino acids: CASSLGDPRYEQYF. The CDR3 DNA reads TGTGCCAGCAGCTTAGGGGACCCACGCTACGAGCAGTACTTC. Filled out from reference TRBV7-9 and TRBJ2-7, the complete variable domain reads DTGVSQNPRHKITKRGQNVTFRCDPISEHNRLYWYRQTLGQGPEFLTYFQNEAQLEKSRLLSDRFSAERPKGSFSTLEIQRTEQGDSAMYLCASSLGDPRYEQYFGPGTRLTVT.

This clone was observed many times. This rearrangement joins TRBV12-3 or TRBV12-4 to TRBJ1-6; D ambiguous. This CDR3 comprises 13 residues. Trimming stripped 1 base from V and 10 bases from J, with 8 bases between. In DNA, the CDR3 is TGTGCCAGCAGTTTAGGTGTCAACTCACCCCTCCACTTT. This gives the protein CASSLGVNSPLHF.

The rearrangement uses TRBV20-1 and TRBJ1-1; D unresolved. Germline CDR1 and CDR2: DFQATT and SNEGSKA (reference sequence). The CDR3 spans 14 residues. V was pared by 0 bases and J by 7 bases, with 15 bases between. The CDR3 DNA is TGCAGTGCTAGAGACGCCAGGAAGAGAGATGAAGCTTTCTTT. Its protein is CSARDARKRDEAFF.

The V call is TRBV6-2 or TRBV6-3, the J call TRBJ1-5; tentative D call: TRBD1 (5 bases). This CDR3 is 14 amino acids long. The germline gives CDR1 MNHEY, CDR2 SVGEGT. Trimming cost V 1 base and J 2 bases, with 6 bases left between them. CDR3: CASSYLGGNQPQHF. CDR3 coding DNA: TGTGCCAGCAGTTACTTGGGGGGCAATCAGCCCCAGCATTTT.

V gene TRBV5-1 combines with J gene TRBJ2-3, with 7 bases that match TRBD1. V gave up 9 bases and J gave up 1 base; unmatched junction bases: 8. The CDR3 has 14 amino acids. Germline lookup yields CDR1 SGHRS and CDR2 YFSETQ. The CDR3 sequence: CATTTGQGTDTQYF. DNA of the CDR3: TGCGCCACCACAACCGGACAGGGCACAGATACGCAGTATTTT.

This clone was observed a few times. The chain recombines TRBV6-6 with TRBJ1-1; D remains unclear. V lost 0 bases to trimming and J lost 1 base, with 3 bases between them. Germline CDR1 reads MNHNY; CDR2 reads SVGAGI (reference sequence). This CDR3 is 13 amino acids long. CDR3 region: CASSYSKNTEAFF. The CDR3 nucleotides read TGTGCCAGCAGTTACTCGAAGAACACTGAAGCTTTCTTT.

This clone was observed at least ten times. The CDR3 DNA follows: TGTGCCAGCAGCTCCCCGGGGCGGGAGGAACATATATACGAGCAGTACTTC. It is translated as CASSSPGREEHIYEQYF. V and J are TRBV7-9 and TRBJ2-7, with 8 positions matching TRBD2. This CDR3 region has 17 residues. The V segment lost 4 bases and the J segment 4 bases; nucleotides outside the gene matches: 15. Looked up from germline, CDR1 is SEHNR and CDR2 is FQNEAQ (reference sequence). Looking up the rest from reference TRBV7-9 and TRBJ2-7 gives the full variable domain: DTGVSQNPRHKITKRGQNVTFRCDPISEHNRLYWYRQTLGQGPEFLTYFQNEAQLEKSRLLSDRFSAERPKGSFSTLEIQRTEQGDSAMYLCASSSPGREEHIYEQYFGPGTRLTVT.

This clone was seen many times. The rearrangement links TRBV3-1 to TRBJ2-1, with 8 bases lining up with TRBD2. Trimming took 4 bases from V and 5 from J; bases not matched to a gene: 4. The CDR3 consists of 14 residues. Germline loops: CDR1 LGHDT, CDR2 YNNKEL (reference sequence). CDR3 nucleotide sequence: TGTGCCAGCAGCCGAGCGGGAGCGAACAATGAGCAGTTCTTC. It yields the protein CASSRAGANNEQFF.

The chain carries TRBV7-9 and TRBJ2-2; 10 bases line up with TRBD1. Losses at the gene ends were 6 bases for V and 7 bases for J; bases not matched to a gene: 8. Germline V lookup: CDR1 SEHNR, CDR2 FQNEAQ (reference sequence). The CDR3 sequence is 15 residues long. CDR3 protein: CASRPGTGVGGELFF. CDR3 coding DNA: TGTGCCAGCAGACCCGGGACAGGGGTCGGCGGGGAGCTGTTTTTT.

This clone came up many times. The V and J genes are TRBV9 and TRBJ1-6; D gene ambiguous. V dropped 2 bases and J dropped 0 bases, with 6 bases sitting between them. The CDR3 spans 15 residues. Germline values: CDR1 SGDLS, CDR2 YYNGEE. The CDR3 loop is CASSVTSSYNSPLHF. CDR3 bases: TGTGCCAGCAGCGTTACGAGCTCCTATAATTCACCCCTCCACTTT.

The CDR3 protein is CASSSLPLTDTQYF. The CDR3 nucleotides are TGTGCCAGTAGTAGCCTCCCTCTAACAGATACGCAGTATTTT. The chain carries TRBV19 and TRBJ2-3; no firm D call. The CDR3 has 14 amino acids. The germline CDR1 and CDR2 sequences are LNHDA and SQIVND (reference sequence). V was shortened by 4 bases and J by 3 bases, with 11 bases between the two germline ends.

This clone occurred many times. The chain joins TRBV4-1 to TRBJ2-7, with 7 positions matching TRBD1. Unmatched junction bases numbered 15, after V lost 0 bases and J lost 4 bases. In germline, CDR1 is MGHRA, CDR2 YSYEKL. The CDR3 has 18 residues. This chain's CDR3 is CASSQDLFPRDRAYEQYF. As DNA, the CDR3 is TGCGCCAGCAGCCAAGACCTCTTTCCCCGAGACAGGGCTTACGAGCAGTACTTC.

The V call is TRBV6-1, the J call TRBJ2-2; no clear D gene. The CDR3 has 13 amino acids. V dropped 6 bases and J dropped 7 bases, with 12 bases sitting between them. CDR1 and CDR2 (germline): MNHNS, SASEGT. For the CDR3, the DNA is TGTGCCAGCAGAACACGGGCCGGCGGGGAGCTGTTTTTT. It specifies CASRTRAGGELFF.

This clone is labeled medium-sized (0.01 to 0.1%). The chain has TRBV27 and TRBJ1-3, with TRBD1 identical over 7 bases. Germline V gene lookup returns CDR1 MNHEY and CDR2 SMNVEV (reference sequence). The CDR3 sequence is 14 residues long. The junction had 5 bases not matched to a gene; V was cut back by 6 bases and J by 3 bases. In nucleotides, the CDR3 is TGTGCCAGCAGCTTGACAGGGAGTGGAAACACCATATATTTT. Its translation is CASSLTGSGNTIYF.

This clone is classed as medium-sized. The rearrangement uses TRBV10-1 and TRBJ2-7; 9 positions match TRBD1. This CDR3 contains 16 residues. The germline V gene has CDR1 WNHNN and CDR2 SYGVQD (reference sequence). V was pared by 2 bases and J by 5 bases, with 10 bases of the junction left unmatched. The CDR3 bases are TGCGCCAGCAGTGAGGGAACAGGGGGCGCGGGGCACGAGCAGTACTTC. It codes for CASSEGTGGAGHEQYF.

This clone showed up just a few times. The V and J genes are TRBV28 and TRBJ2-7; tentatively, D is TRBD1 (6 bases). Germline CDR1 is MDHEN and CDR2 is SYDVKM. The CDR3 extends over 15 amino acids. V lost 6 bases to trimming and J lost 0 bases, with 15 bases between them. CDR3 sequence: CASRPDRSYSYEQYF. The CDR3 DNA follows: TGTGCCAGCAGGCCTGACAGGTCCTACTCCTACGAGCAGTACTTC.

Judged by abundance, this clone is medium-sized. The CDR3 loop is CSARTEENYGYTF. CDR3 bases: TGCAGTGCTAGGACAGAAGAAAACTATGGCTACACCTTC. V usage is TRBV20-1 and J usage is TRBJ1-2, with D possibly being TRBD1 (5 bases). Germline V gives CDR1 DFQATT, CDR2 SNEGSKA (reference sequence). The CDR3 consists of 13 residues. Deletions cut 3 bases from V and 2 bases from J, with 10 bases between.

This clone was seen ten or more times. V and J are TRBV15 and TRBJ1-3; D is perhaps TRBD1 (5 bases). V was shortened by 0 bases and J by 2 bases, with 8 bases between the two germline ends. This CDR3 has 15 residues. The germline V gene encodes CDR1 LNHNV and CDR2 YYDKDF (reference sequence). DNA for the CDR3: TGTGCCACCAGCAGAGATCGGGACCCTGGAAACACCATATATTTT. The encoded protein is CATSRDRDPGNTIYF. Filled out from reference TRBV15 and TRBJ1-3, the complete variable domain reads DAMVIQNPRYQVTQFGKPVTLSCSQTLNHNVMYWYQQKSSQAPKLLFHYYDKDFNNEADTPDNFQSRRPNTSFCFLDIRSPGLGDTAMYLCATSRDRDPGNTIYFGEGSWLTVV.

Many counts were recorded for this clone. The chain joins TRBV3-1 to TRBJ1-3; no clear D gene. V lost 1 base and J lost 2, with 15 bases in between. The CDR3 sequence is 17 residues long. Germline CDR1 is LGHDT and CDR2 is YNNKEL (reference sequence). Here the CDR3 DNA reads TGTGCCAGCAGCCAAGTGACGAAAGGACGAGCTGGAAACACCATATATTTT. Translating gives CASSQVTKGRAGNTIYF.